This TCR beta chain derives from a study of blood T cell repertoires in COVID-19. Study-level background: PBMCs, B-cell-depleted T cells, or T cells were the source of the cDNA or gDNA that made up the material.

Repertoires were generated with immunoSEQ multiplex PCR, while TCRdb's copy carries only in-frame clones and drops some. The sample has 70,000 or so clones; more than 70% are singletons. CDR3 length: 13 amino acids. CDR1 and CDR2 (germline): SGHTA, FQGNSA. V lost 5 bases and J lost 6; bases outside the gene matches: 4. This clonotype was sampled from a middle-aged man with COVID-19, enrolled during active disease. The source material was peripheral blood. The rearrangement joins TRBV7-2 to TRBJ2-1; 7 positions match TRBD1. Here the CDR3 DNA reads TGTGCCAGCAGCCCCAACAGGGGCAATGAGCAGTTCTTC. Its protein is CASSPNRGNEQFF.